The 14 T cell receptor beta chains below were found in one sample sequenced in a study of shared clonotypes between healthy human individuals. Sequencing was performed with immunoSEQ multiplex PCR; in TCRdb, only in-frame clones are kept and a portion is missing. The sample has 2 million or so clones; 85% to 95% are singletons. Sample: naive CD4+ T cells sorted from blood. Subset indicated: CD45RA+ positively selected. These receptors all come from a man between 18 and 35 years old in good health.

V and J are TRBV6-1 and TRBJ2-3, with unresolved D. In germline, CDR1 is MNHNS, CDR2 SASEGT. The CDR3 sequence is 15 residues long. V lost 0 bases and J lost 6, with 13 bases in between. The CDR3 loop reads CASSEARAPSDTQYF. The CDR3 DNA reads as TGTGCCAGCAGTGAAGCACGAGCCCCCTCCGATACGCAGTATTTT.

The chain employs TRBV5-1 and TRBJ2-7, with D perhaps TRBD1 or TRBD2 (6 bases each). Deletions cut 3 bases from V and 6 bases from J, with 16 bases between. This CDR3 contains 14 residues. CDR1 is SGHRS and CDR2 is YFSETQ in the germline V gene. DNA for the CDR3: TGCGCCAGCAGCTCAGCGACACAGGGACTCGAGCAGTACTTC. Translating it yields CASSSATQGLEQYF.

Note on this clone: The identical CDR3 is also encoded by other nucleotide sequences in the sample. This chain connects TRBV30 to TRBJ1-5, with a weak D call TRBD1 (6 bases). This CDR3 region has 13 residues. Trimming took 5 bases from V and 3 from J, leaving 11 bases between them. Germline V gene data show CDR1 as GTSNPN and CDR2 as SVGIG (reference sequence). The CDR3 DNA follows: TGTGCCTGGTCTGGACAGATCAATCAGCCCCAGCATTTT. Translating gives CAWSGQINQPQHF.

The CDR3 reads CASSSQGRGRSQPQHF. As DNA, the CDR3 is TGTGCCAGCAGTTCTCAGGGGCGGGGGCGTAGTCAGCCCCAGCATTTT. V and J are TRBV28 and TRBJ1-5; tentatively, D is TRBD1 (6 bases). There are 16 residues in the CDR3. The V gene lost 4 bases and the J gene lost 6 bases, with 19 bases spanning the gap. Germline V gene data show CDR1 as MDHEN and CDR2 as SYDVKM.

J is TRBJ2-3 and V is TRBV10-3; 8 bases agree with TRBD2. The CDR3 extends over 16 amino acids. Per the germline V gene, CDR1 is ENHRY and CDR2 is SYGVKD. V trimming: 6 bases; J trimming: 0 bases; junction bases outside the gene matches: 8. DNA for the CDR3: TGTGCCATCAGGGGGAAGGCTAGCGGGAGCACAGATACGCAGTATTTT. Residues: CAIRGKASGSTDTQYF.

CDR3 region: CASSPYRGLSYEQYF. The CDR3 DNA reads as TGTGCCAGCAGTCCCTACAGGGGCCTCTCCTACGAGCAGTACTTC. This chain joins TRBV6-5 and TRBJ2-7, with 7 positions matching TRBD1. There are 15 residues in the CDR3. CDR1 and CDR2 from the germline V gene are MNHEY and SVGAGI. V lost 5 bases to trimming and J lost 0 bases; unmatched junction nucleotides: 7.

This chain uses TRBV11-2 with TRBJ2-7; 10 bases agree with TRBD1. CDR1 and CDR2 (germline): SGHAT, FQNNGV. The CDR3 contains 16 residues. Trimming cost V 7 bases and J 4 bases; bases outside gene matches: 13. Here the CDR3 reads CASTIVGPGQGYEQYF. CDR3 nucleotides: TGTGCCAGCACCATTGTTGGACCGGGACAGGGGTACGAGCAGTACTTC. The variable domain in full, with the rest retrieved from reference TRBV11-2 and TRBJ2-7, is EAGVAQSPRYKIIEKRQSVAFWCNPISGHATLYWYQQILGQGPKLLIQFQNNGVVDDSQLPKDRFSAERLKGVDSTLKIQPAKLEDSAVYLCASTIVGPGQGYEQYFGPGTRLTVT.

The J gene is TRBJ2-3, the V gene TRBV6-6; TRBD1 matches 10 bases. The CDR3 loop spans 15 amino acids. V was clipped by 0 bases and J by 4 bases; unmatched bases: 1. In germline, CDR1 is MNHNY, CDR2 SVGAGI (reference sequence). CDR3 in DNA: TGTGCCAGCAGTTACTCCGGACAGGGGGCAGATACGCAGTATTTT. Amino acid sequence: CASSYSGQGADTQYF.

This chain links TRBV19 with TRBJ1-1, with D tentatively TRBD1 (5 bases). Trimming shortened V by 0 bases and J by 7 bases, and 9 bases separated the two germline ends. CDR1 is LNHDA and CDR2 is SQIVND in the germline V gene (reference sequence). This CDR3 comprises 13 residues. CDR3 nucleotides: TGTGCCAGTAGTATAGAAGTTCAGGGTGAAGCTTTCTTT. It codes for CASSIEVQGEAFF.

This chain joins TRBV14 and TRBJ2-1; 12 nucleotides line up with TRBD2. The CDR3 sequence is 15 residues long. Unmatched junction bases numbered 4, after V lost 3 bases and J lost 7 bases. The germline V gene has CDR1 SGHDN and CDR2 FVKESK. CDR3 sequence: CASSHGLAGINEQFF. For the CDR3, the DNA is TGTGCCAGCAGCCACGGACTAGCGGGAATAAATGAGCAGTTCTTC. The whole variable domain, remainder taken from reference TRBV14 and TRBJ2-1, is EAGVTQFPSHSVIEKGQTVTLRCDPISGHDNLYWYRRVMGKEIKFLLHFVKESKQDESGMPNNRFLAERTGGTYSTLKVQPAELEDSGVYFCASSHGLAGINEQFFGPGTRLTVL.

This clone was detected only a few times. The CDR3 region is CASRGTSLMGKLFF. The CDR3 DNA follows: TGTGCCAGTCGAGGGACAAGCCTTATGGGCAAACTGTTTTTT. This chain joins TRBV2 and TRBJ1-4; the D gene is possibly TRBD1 (6 bases). Germline CDR1 reads SNHLY; CDR2 reads FYNNEI. The CDR3 has 14 residues. V lost 9 bases and J 11 bases, leaving 22 bases between the germline ends.

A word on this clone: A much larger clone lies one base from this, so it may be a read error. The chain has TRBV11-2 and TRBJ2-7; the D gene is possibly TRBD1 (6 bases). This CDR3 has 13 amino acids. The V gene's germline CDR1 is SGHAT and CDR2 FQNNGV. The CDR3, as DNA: TGTGTCAGCAGAGAAACAGGGTTCCACGAGCAGTACTTC. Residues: CVSRETGFHEQYF.

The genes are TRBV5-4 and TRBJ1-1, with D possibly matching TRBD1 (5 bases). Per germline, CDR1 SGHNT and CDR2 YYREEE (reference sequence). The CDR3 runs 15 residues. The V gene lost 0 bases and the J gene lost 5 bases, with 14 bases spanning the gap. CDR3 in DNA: TGTGCCAGCAGCTTGGCTGGGAGAGGGGCGACTGAAGCTTTCTTT. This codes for CASSLAGRGATEAFF.

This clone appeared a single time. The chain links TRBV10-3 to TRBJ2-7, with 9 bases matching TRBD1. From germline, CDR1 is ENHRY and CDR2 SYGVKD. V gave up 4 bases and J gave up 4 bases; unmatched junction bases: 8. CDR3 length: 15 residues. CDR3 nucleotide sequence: TGTGCCATCAGTGGTGTTGGGACAGGGTCTTACGAGCAGTACTTC. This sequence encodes CAISGVGTGSYEQYF.